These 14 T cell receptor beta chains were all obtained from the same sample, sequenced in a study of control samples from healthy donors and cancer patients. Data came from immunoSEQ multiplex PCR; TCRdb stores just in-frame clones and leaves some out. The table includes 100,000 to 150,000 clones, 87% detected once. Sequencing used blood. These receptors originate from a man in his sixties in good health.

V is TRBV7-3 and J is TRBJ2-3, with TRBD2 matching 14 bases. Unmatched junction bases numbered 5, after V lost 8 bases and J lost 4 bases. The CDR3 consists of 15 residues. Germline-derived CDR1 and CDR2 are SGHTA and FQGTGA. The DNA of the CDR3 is TGTGCCAGCGCCAGACTAGCGGGGGGGCCAGATACGCAGTATTTT. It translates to CASARLAGGPDTQYF.

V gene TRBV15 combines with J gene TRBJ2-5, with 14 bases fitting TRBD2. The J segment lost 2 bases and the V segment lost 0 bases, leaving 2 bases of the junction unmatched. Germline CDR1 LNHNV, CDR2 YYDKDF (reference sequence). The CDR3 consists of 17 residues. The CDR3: CATSRDGLAGGQETQYF. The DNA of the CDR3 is TGTGCCACCAGCAGAGACGGACTAGCGGGGGGTCAAGAGACCCAGTACTTC.

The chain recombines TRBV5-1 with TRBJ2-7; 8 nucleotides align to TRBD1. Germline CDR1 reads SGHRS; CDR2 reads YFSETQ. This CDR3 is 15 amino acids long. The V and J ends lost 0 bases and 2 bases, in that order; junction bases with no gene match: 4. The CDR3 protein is CASSLALRGPYEQYF. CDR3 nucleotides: TGCGCCAGCAGCTTGGCCCTCAGGGGGCCCTACGAGCAGTACTTC.

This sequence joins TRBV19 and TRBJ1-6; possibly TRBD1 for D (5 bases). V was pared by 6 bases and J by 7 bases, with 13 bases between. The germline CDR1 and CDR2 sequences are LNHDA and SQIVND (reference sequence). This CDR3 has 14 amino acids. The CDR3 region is CASSPGQSNSPLHF. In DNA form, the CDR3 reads TGTGCCAGTAGCCCGGGGCAGTCAAATTCACCCCTCCACTTT.

CDR3 in amino acids: CASSLGDRDEQFF. The CDR3 DNA is TGCGCCAGCAGCTTGGGGGACAGGGATGAGCAGTTCTTC. V is TRBV5-1 and J is TRBJ2-1, with 9 bases lining up with TRBD1. The germline V gene has CDR1 SGHRS and CDR2 YFSETQ. V lost 0 bases, J lost 8 bases, and 0 bases stayed unmatched. This CDR3 is built from 13 residues.

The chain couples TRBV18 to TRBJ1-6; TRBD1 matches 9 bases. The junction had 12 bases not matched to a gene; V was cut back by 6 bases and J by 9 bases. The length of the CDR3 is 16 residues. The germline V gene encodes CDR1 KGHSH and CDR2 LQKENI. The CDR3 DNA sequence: TGTGCCAGCTCTCTCGGACAGGGGACAATCGGTTCACCCCTCCACTTT. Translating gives CASSLGQGTIGSPLHF.

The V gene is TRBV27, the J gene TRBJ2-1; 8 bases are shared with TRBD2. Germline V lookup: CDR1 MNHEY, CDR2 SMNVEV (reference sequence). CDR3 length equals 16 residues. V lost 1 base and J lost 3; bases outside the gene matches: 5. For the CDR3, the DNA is TGTGCCAGCAGTTTATTCAGCGGGGGAGTCTACAATGAGCAGTTCTTC. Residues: CASSLFSGGVYNEQFF.

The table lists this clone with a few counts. This CDR3 is CASSPWSAGGDEAFF. DNA for the CDR3: TGTGCCAGCAGCCCGTGGTCGGCAGGGGGCGATGAAGCTTTCTTT. The rearrangement links TRBV11-2 to TRBJ1-1; 8 bases map to TRBD1. CDR3 length: 15 amino acids. From germline, CDR1 is SGHAT and CDR2 FQNNGV. The junction had 12 bases not matched to a gene; V was cut back by 5 bases and J by 7 bases. The full variable domain, in which reference TRBV11-2 and TRBJ1-1 provide the parts outside the CDR3, is EAGVAQSPRYKIIEKRQSVAFWCNPISGHATLYWYQQILGQGPKLLIQFQNNGVVDDSQLPKDRFSAERLKGVDSTLKIQPAKLEDSAVYLCASSPWSAGGDEAFFGQGTRLTVV.

For the CDR3, the DNA is TGTGCCACCGCGAAGAACACTGAAGCTTTCTTT. Protein: CATAKNTEAFF. This rearrangement joins TRBV24-1 to TRBJ1-1, with D uncertain. V was pared by 9 bases and J by 1 base, with 5 bases between. CDR1 is KGHDR, CDR2 SFDVKD, per germline. The length of the CDR3 is 11 residues.

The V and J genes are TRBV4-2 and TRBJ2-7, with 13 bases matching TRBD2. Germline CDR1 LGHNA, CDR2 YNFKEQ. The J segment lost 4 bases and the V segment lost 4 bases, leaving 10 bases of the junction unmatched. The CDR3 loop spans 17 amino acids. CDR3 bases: TGTGCCAGCAGCCGAGAGGTTTGGACTAGCGGGGGATACGAGCAGTACTTC. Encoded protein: CASSREVWTSGGYEQYF.

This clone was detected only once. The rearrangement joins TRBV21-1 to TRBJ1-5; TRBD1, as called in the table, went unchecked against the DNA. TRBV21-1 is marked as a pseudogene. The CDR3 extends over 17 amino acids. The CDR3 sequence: CASSKGGPPFGNQPQHF. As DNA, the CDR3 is TGTGCCAGCAGCAAAGGGGGCCCCCCTTTCGGCAATCAGCCCCAGCATTTT.

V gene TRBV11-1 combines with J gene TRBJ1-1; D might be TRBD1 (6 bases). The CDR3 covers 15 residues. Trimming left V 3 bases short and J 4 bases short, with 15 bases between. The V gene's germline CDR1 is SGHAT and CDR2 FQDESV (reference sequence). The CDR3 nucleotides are TGTGCCAGCAGCTTTTTATATACAGGGTCCACTGAAGCTTTCTTT. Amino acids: CASSFLYTGSTEAFF.

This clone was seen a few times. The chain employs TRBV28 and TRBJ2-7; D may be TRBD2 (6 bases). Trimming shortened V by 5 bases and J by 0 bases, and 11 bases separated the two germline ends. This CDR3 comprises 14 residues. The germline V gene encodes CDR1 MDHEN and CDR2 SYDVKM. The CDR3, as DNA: TGTGCCAGCAGTAAAGCCGGGGGCTCCTACGAGCAGTACTTC. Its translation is CASSKAGGSYEQYF.

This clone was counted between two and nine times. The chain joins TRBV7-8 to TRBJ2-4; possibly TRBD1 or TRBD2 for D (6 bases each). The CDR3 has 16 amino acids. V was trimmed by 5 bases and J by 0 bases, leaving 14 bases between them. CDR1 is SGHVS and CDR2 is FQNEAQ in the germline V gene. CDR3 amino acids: CASSPGAGLAKNIQYF. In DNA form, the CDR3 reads TGTGCCAGCAGCCCGGGGGCCGGACTAGCCAAAAACATTCAGTACTTC. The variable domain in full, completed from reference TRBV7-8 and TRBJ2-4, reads GAGVSQSPRYKVAKRGQDVALRCDPISGHVSLFWYQQALGQGPEFLTYFQNEAQLDKSGLPSDRFFAERPEGSVSTLKIQRTQQEDSAVYLCASSPGAGLAKNIQYFGAGTRLSVL.